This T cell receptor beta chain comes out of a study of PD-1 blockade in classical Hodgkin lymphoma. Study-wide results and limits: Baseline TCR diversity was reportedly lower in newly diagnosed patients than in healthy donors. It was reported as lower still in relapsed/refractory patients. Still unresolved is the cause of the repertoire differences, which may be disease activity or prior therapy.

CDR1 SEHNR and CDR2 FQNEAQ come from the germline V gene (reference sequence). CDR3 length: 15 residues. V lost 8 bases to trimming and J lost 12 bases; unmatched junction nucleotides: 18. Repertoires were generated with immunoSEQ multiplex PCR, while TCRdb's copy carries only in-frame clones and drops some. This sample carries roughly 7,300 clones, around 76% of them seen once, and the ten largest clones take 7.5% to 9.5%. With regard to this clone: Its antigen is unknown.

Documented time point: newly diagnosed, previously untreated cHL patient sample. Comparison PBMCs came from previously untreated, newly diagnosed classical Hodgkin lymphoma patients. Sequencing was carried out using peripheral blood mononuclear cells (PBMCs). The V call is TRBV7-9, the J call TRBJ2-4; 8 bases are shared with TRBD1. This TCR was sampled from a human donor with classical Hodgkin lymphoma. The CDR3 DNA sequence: TGTGCCAGCTCCGGGGCAGGGGGCCACAGTCAAAGTCAGTACTTC. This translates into CASSGAGGHSQSQYF. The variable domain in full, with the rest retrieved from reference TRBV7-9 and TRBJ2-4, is DTGVSQNPRHKITKRGQNVTFRCDPISEHNRLYWYRQTLGQGPEFLTYFQNEAQLEKSRLLSDRFSAERPKGSFSTLEIQRTEQGDSAMYLCASSGAGGHSQSQYFGAGTRLSVL.